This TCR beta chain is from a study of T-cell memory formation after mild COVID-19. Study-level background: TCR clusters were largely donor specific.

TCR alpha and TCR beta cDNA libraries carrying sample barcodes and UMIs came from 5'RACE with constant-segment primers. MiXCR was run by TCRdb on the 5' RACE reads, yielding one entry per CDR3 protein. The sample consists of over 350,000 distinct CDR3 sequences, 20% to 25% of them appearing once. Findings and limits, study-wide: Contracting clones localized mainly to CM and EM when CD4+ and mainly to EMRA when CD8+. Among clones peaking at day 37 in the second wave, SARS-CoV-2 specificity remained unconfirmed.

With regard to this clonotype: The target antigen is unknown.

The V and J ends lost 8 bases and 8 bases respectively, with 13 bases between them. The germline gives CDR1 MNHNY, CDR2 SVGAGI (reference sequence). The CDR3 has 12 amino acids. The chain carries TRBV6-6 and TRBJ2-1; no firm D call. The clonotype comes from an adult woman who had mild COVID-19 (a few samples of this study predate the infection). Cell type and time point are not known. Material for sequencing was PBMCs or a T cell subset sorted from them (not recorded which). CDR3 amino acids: CASLGVKDEQFF. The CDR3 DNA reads TGTGCCAGCCTCGGAGTAAAAGATGAGCAGTTCTTC.